This TCR beta chain was retrieved from a study of blood T cells in healthy people across ages. Study overall: About one barcoded beta molecule per two T cells was captured by template switching. Study-wide results and caveats: Per million T cells, TCR beta diversity dropped roughly linearly as age increased.

In terms of origin and age, donors were healthy Caucasian individuals from Russia aged about 6 to 90. PBMCs numbering at least 6 million were isolated per sample. The germline V gene encodes CDR1 SNHLY and CDR2 FYNNEI. The CDR3 sequence is 17 residues long. Primers used in a second PCR of about 7 to 12 cycles were a sample-barcoded 5' primer and a J-beta primer mix. TCRdb independently ran MiXCR on the 5' RACE reads; one entry per CDR3 protein. Here the sample spans fewer than 750,000 distinct CDR3 sequences, under 65% being singletons. Turning to this clonotype: Its antigen is not known. A much larger clone differs by one base, so this may be a read error.

The specimen was blood. This receptor was obtained from a woman older than 75 in good health. This chain connects TRBV2 to TRBJ2-1, with TRBD2 identical over 15 bases. The J call may be mistaken, given a closer DNA end match to TRBJ2-7. CDR3 in amino acids: CASSRTSGRVAYNEQYF. The DNA for the CDR3 is TGTGCCAGCAGCAGGACTAGCGGGAGGGTGGCCTACAATGAGCAGTACTTC.